This TCR beta chain was observed in a study of CD8 T cells in Susac syndrome. About 0.5 to 1 ug RNA was reverse transcribed with random hexamers. TCRdb re-analysed the immunoSEQ multiplex PCR reads in MiXCR, keeping a single row per CDR3 protein. The table includes some 250,000 distinct CDR3 sequences, about 96% detected once. Germline CDR1 reads SGHVS; CDR2 reads FQNEAQ. The CDR3 spans 16 residues. V lost 5 bases to trimming and J lost 7 bases; unmatched junction nucleotides: 12. The chain recombines TRBV7-8 with TRBJ2-1, with 9 nucleotides matching TRBD1. Sequenced: CD4+ T cells from PBMCs. The clonotype was recovered from a human donor with Susac syndrome. As DNA, the CDR3 is TGTGCCAGCAGCAACTGGGGACAGGGTGGAATTAATGAGCAGTTCTTC. It is translated as CASSNWGQGGINEQFF.